These 17 T cell receptor beta chains originate from one sample sequenced in a study of shared clonotypes between healthy human individuals (dated by TCRdb to 2019 to 2021). The protocol used for the library was the immunoSEQ multiplex PCR assay. TCRdb retrieved this table from immuneACCESS and kept in-frame rearrangements only. Not all clones are present; in checked studies, unresolved V genes account for under half, and no reason is known for the remainder. For this sample the table gives some 1.4 million clones, of which 95% to 97% were detected only once. The ten largest clones represent roughly 1.2% of the sample. Specimen: naive CD4+ T cells sorted from blood. Read against the paper, the sample's cell subset or site label means: CD45RA+ positively selected. All receptors derive from a man between 25 and 39 years old in good health.

The V call is TRBV28, the J call TRBJ2-1; 12 bases line up with TRBD1. Germline values: CDR1 MDHEN, CDR2 SYDVKM. The ends lost 3 bases at V and 14 bases at J; junction bases unmatched: 14. The CDR3 has 16 residues. The CDR3 loop reads CASSLIGTGGEGGEFF. Written as DNA, the CDR3 is TGTGCCAGCAGTTTGATCGGGACAGGGGGCGAAGGGGGCGAGTTCTTC.

A remark on this clone: The identical CDR3 is also encoded by other nucleotide sequences in the sample. The chain joins TRBV7-2 to TRBJ1-1, with D tentatively TRBD1 (6 bases). Trimming took 1 base from V and 4 from J, leaving 10 bases between them. The length of the CDR3 is 14 residues. Germline assignment: CDR1 SGHTA and CDR2 FQGNSA. Written as DNA, the CDR3 is TGTGCCAGCAGCTTAGAAGGGGGGCTCACTGAAGCTTTCTTT. It encodes CASSLEGGLTEAFF.

The chain links TRBV4-2 to TRBJ2-7; D is undetermined. V was pared by 2 bases and J by 1 base, with 9 bases between. This CDR3 has 14 amino acids. Germline V CDR1 and CDR2: LGHNA, YNFKEQ. The CDR3: CASSQTDGSYEQYF. Written as DNA, the CDR3 is TGTGCCAGCAGCCAAACGGACGGGTCCTACGAGCAGTACTTC.

The rearrangement links TRBV6-1 to TRBJ2-7; D might be TRBD2 (6 bases). V was shortened by 8 bases and J by 4 bases, with 18 bases between the two germline ends. CDR3 size: 14 residues. In germline, CDR1 is MNHNS, CDR2 SASEGT. In DNA form, the CDR3 reads TGTGCCAGCGGGAGGCACCAAGCCTTATACGAGCAGTACTTC. This encodes CASGRHQALYEQYF.

The chain combines TRBV6-6 with TRBJ2-5; D is unresolved. The CDR3 sequence is 11 residues long. Germline CDR1 and CDR2: MNHNY and SVGAGI (reference sequence). With 7 bases removed from V and 2 bases from J, the gap between germline ends came to 5 bases. CDR3 loop: CASMEQETQYF. CDR3 DNA: TGTGCCAGCATGGAGCAAGAGACCCAGTACTTC.

This clone was recorded a few times. J is TRBJ1-5 and V is TRBV10-2; TRBD1 matches 7 bases. The junction had 3 bases not matched to a gene; V was cut back by 0 bases and J by 4 bases. CDR1 and CDR2 from the germline V gene are WSHSY and SAAADI. This CDR3 has 15 residues. The CDR3 sequence: CASSESTGRNQPQHF. The CDR3 DNA follows: TGCGCCAGCAGTGAGTCGACAGGGAGGAATCAGCCCCAGCATTTT.

This rearrangement joins TRBV4-1 to TRBJ2-2; D is undetermined. V was trimmed by 0 bases and J by 0 bases, leaving 11 bases between them. The CDR3 loop spans 17 amino acids. Germline V gives CDR1 MGHRA, CDR2 YSYEKL. CDR3 protein: CASSQDRHRSNTGELFF. The CDR3 nucleotides read TGCGCCAGCAGCCAAGATAGGCACAGATCGAACACCGGGGAGCTGTTTTTT.

This clone was counted a single time. J is TRBJ2-7 and V is TRBV6-1; 7 positions agree with TRBD1. CDR1 and CDR2 from the germline V gene are MNHNS and SASEGT. The CDR3 length is 14 residues. The V segment lost 5 bases and the J segment 0 bases; nucleotides outside the gene matches: 4. The CDR3 is CASSKRDSSYEQYF. DNA for the CDR3: TGTGCCAGCAGTAAAAGGGACAGCTCCTACGAGCAGTACTTC.

This clone was found a few times. V gene TRBV15 combines with J gene TRBJ1-2; a weak D match, TRBD1 (5 bases). CDR1 and CDR2 from the germline V gene are LNHNV and YYDKDF (reference sequence). Trimming cost V 3 bases and J 4 bases, with 12 bases left between them. The CDR3 runs 14 residues. CDR3 residues: CATSRTRGAYGYTF. CDR3 DNA: TGTGCCACCAGCAGGACCCGGGGCGCCTATGGCTACACCTTC.

The chain recombines TRBV10-1 with TRBJ2-3; the D gene could be TRBD1 or TRBD2 (5 bases each). The length of the CDR3 is 14 residues. V was trimmed by 8 bases and J by 3 bases, leaving 15 bases between them. Germline V lookup: CDR1 WNHNN, CDR2 SYGVQD (reference sequence). In DNA form, the CDR3 reads TGCGCCAGCGCAAGAACCGGGGCGACAGATACGCAGTATTTT. This encodes CASARTGATDTQYF.

This rearrangement joins TRBV4-2 to TRBJ2-1; weak D call: TRBD1 (6 bases). V was shortened by 7 bases and J by 2 bases, with 12 bases between the two germline ends. Germline V CDR1 and CDR2: LGHNA, YNFKEQ. The CDR3 is 14 amino acids. CDR3 sequence (DNA): TGTGCCAGCACCAGCAGGGGTACCTACAATGAGCAGTTCTTC. It specifies CASTSRGTYNEQFF.

V and J are TRBV28 and TRBJ1-2, with TRBD1 as a possible D gene (6 bases). This CDR3 is 14 amino acids long. Trimming left V 4 bases short and J 0 bases short, with 9 bases between. CDR1 and CDR2 from the germline V gene are MDHEN and SYDVKM. CDR3 bases: TGTGCCAGCAGTTCACAGGGACCTAACTATGGCTACACCTTC. As protein: CASSSQGPNYGYTF.

The chain is built from TRBV28 and TRBJ2-7; D is unclear. V lost 3 bases and J lost 2, with 11 bases in between. CDR1 is MDHEN, CDR2 SYDVKM, per germline. The CDR3 covers 14 residues. The CDR3, as DNA: TGTGCCAGCAGTTTGTACCCGCTGACCTACGAGCAGTACTTC. Its protein is CASSLYPLTYEQYF.

This clone was recorded once. This sequence joins TRBV27 and TRBJ1-1; the match to TRBD1 covers 7 bases. The CDR3 covers 17 residues. Germline-derived CDR1 and CDR2 are MNHEY and SMNVEV (reference sequence). DNA for the CDR3: TGTGCTAGGAGGGGGTGGAAACAGGGGCCGGCCAACACTGAAGCTTTCTTT. The encoded protein is CARRGWKQGPANTEAFF.

The chain links TRBV7-9 to TRBJ1-1; tentative D call: TRBD1 (5 bases). With 2 bases removed from V and 3 bases from J, the gap between germline ends came to 13 bases. The CDR3 length is 15 residues. Per the germline V gene, CDR1 is SEHNR and CDR2 is FQNEAQ (reference sequence). The chain's CDR3 is CASSLLIPGDTEAFF. The CDR3 DNA follows: TGTGCCAGCAGCTTATTGATTCCGGGGGACACTGAAGCTTTCTTT. Full variable domain (rest looked up from reference TRBV7-9 and TRBJ1-1): DTGVSQNPRHKITKRGQNVTFRCDPISEHNRLYWYRQTLGQGPEFLTYFQNEAQLEKSRLLSDRFSAERPKGSFSTLEIQRTEQGDSAMYLCASSLLIPGDTEAFFGQGTRLTVV.

This rearrangement joins TRBV28 to TRBJ1-5; no firm D call. CDR3 length equals 13 residues. Germline CDR1 and CDR2: MDHEN and SYDVKM. Between the trimmed V and J ends, which lost 5 bases and 4 bases, there was a span of 9 bases. CDR3 sequence: CASSGGRNQPQHF. CDR3 DNA: TGTGCCAGCAGTGGAGGGAGGAATCAGCCCCAGCATTTT.

The J gene is TRBJ2-6, the V gene TRBV5-1; perhaps D is TRBD1 or TRBD2 (5 bases each). V lost 6 bases, J lost 4 bases, and 17 bases lay in between. CDR3 size: 16 residues. Germline V gene sequence: CDR1 SGHRS, CDR2 YFSETQ. CDR3 residues: CASNSPGPAGANVLTF. Written as DNA, the CDR3 is TGCGCCAGCAACTCCCCGGGGCCCGCCGGGGCCAACGTCCTGACTTTC. The whole variable domain, remainder taken from reference TRBV5-1 and TRBJ2-6, is KAGVTQTPRYLIKTRGQQVTLSCSPISGHRSVSWYQQTPGQGLQFLFEYFSETQRNKGNFPGRFSGRQFSNSRSEMNVSTLELGDSALYLCASNSPGPAGANVLTFGAGSRLTVL.